The 9 T cell receptor beta chains presented below share a single source sample, sequenced in a study of blood T cell repertoires in COVID-19. Libraries were prepared by immunoSEQ multiplex PCR; TCRdb keeps only in-frame clonotypes and omits some of them. The sample has more than 85,000 clones, roughly 87% seen once. Sequences were obtained from peripheral blood. Source of these receptors: a human donor in a cohort sampled during active COVID-19.

The V and J genes are TRBV5-4 and TRBJ2-5; 9 bases fit TRBD1. CDR3 length equals 15 residues. Germline values: CDR1 SGHNT, CDR2 YYREEE (reference sequence). With V trimmed by 3 bases and J by 4 bases, 7 bases remained unmatched. CDR3 region: CASSSPGQGRETQYF. CDR3 in DNA: TGTGCCAGCAGCTCGCCGGGACAGGGACGAGAGACCCAGTACTTC.

V gene TRBV7-3 combines with J gene TRBJ1-1; D might be TRBD1 (5 bases). This CDR3 has 15 amino acids. Trimming shortened V by 2 bases and J by 2 bases, and 12 bases separated the two germline ends. The germline V gene has CDR1 SGHTA and CDR2 FQGTGA. In DNA form, the CDR3 reads TGTGCCAGCAGCTTAGCAACAGGACCAAACACTGAAGCTTTCTTT. Its translation is CASSLATGPNTEAFF.

This clone appeared once. The rearrangement uses TRBV18 and TRBJ2-7; weak D call: TRBD1 (6 bases). Germline values: CDR1 KGHSH, CDR2 LQKENI. The CDR3 spans 15 residues. Trimming took 2 bases from V and 3 from J, leaving 14 bases between them. The CDR3 coding sequence is TGTGCCAGCTCACCATACCGGGACAAGAACTACGAGCAGTACTTC. Encoded protein: CASSPYRDKNYEQYF.

V and J are TRBV19 and TRBJ1-1, with D possibly matching TRBD1 (6 bases). This CDR3 is built from 15 residues. The V end was cut by 6 bases, the J end by 0 bases, with 14 bases between. Germline V gene sequence: CDR1 LNHDA, CDR2 SQIVND (reference sequence). The CDR3: CASRSGGALNTEAFF. As DNA, the CDR3 is TGTGCCAGTAGATCGGGGGGGGCCCTGAACACTGAAGCTTTCTTT. Variable domain in full (rest from reference TRBV19 and TRBJ1-1): DGGITQSPKYLFRKEGQNVTLSCEQNLNHDAMYWYRQDPGQGLRLIYYSQIVNDFQKGDIAEGYSVSREKKESFPLTVTSAQKNPTAFYLCASRSGGALNTEAFFGQGTRLTVV.

The chain has TRBV19 and TRBJ2-2; the match to TRBD2 covers 10 bases. CDR1 and CDR2 (germline): LNHDA, SQIVND (reference sequence). The CDR3 loop spans 17 amino acids. The V gene end was trimmed by 6 bases and the J gene end by 5 bases; junction bases not matched to a gene: 12. Here the CDR3 DNA reads TGTGCCAGTAGGGCCCGGACTAGCGGCCAGGGGACCGGGGAGCTGTTTTTT. It yields the protein CASRARTSGQGTGELFF.

Here the CDR3 reads CASSPPRLAGQETQYF. Here the CDR3 DNA reads TGCGCCAGCAGCCCCCCCCGACTAGCGGGACAAGAGACCCAGTACTTC. The V call is TRBV5-1, the J call TRBJ2-5; 11 bases fit TRBD2. Germline assignment: CDR1 SGHRS and CDR2 YFSETQ. The CDR3 extends over 16 amino acids. V lost 4 bases to trimming and J lost 2 bases; unmatched junction nucleotides: 7.

V gene TRBV7-6 combines with J gene TRBJ1-5, with D maybe TRBD1 (6 bases). V shed 5 bases and J shed 5 bases, with 16 bases lying between them. This CDR3 has 15 residues. Germline values: CDR1 SGHVS, CDR2 FNYEAQ. The CDR3 sequence is CASSADRQGYQPQHF. In nucleotides, the CDR3 is TGTGCCAGCAGCGCGGACAGACAAGGGTATCAGCCCCAGCATTTT. Full variable domain (rest looked up from reference TRBV7-6 and TRBJ1-5): GAGVSQSPRYKVTKRGQDVALRCDPISGHVSLYWYRQALGQGPEFLTYFNYEAQQDKSGLPNDRFSAERPEGSISTLTIQRTEQRDSAMYRCASSADRQGYQPQHFGDGTRLSIL.

The chain carries TRBV12-3 or TRBV12-4 and TRBJ1-2; no reliable D call. The CDR3 spans 11 residues. V was shortened by 5 bases and J by 8 bases, with 9 bases between the two germline ends. For the CDR3, the DNA is TGTGCCAGCAGTGCCGGAGCAGGCTACACCTTC. Translation gives CASSAGAGYTF.

DNA for the CDR3: TGTGCCAGCAACCCCTTGGGCGGGGACGATTCGAACGAGCAGTACTTC. Its translation is CASNPLGGDDSNEQYF. The rearrangement uses TRBV7-9 and TRBJ2-7; a weak D match, TRBD2 (6 bases). Germline CDR1 is SEHNR and CDR2 is FQNEAQ (reference sequence). The germline V and J ends were trimmed by 7 bases and 5 bases, with 24 bases remaining between them. The CDR3 runs to 16 residues. Filled out from reference TRBV7-9 and TRBJ2-7, the complete variable domain reads DTGVSQNPRHKITKRGQNVTFRCDPISEHNRLYWYRQTLGQGPEFLTYFQNEAQLEKSRLLSDRFSAERPKGSFSTLEIQRTEQGDSAMYLCASNPLGGDDSNEQYFGPGTRLTVT.